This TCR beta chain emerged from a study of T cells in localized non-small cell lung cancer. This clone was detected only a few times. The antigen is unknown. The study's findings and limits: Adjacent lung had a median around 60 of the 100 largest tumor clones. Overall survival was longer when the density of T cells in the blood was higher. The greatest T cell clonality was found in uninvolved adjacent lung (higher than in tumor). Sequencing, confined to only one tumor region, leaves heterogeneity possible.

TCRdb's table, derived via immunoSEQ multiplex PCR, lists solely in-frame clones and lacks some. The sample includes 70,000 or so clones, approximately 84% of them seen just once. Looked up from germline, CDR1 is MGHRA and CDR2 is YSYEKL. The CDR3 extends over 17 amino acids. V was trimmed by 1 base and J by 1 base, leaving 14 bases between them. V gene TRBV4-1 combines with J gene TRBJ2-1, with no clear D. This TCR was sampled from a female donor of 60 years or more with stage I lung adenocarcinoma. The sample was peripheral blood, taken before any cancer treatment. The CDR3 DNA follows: TGCGCCAGCAGCCAAGTCGATCTTGGGCTTTCCTACAATGAGCAGTTCTTC. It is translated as CASSQVDLGLSYNEQFF.